This T cell receptor beta chain was observed in a study of blood T cell repertoires in COVID-19 (dated by TCRdb to between 2020 and 2021). Regarding the study in general: Collaborator samples came from the United States, Italy and Spain and covered acute and convalescent phases of COVID-19. The prospective study material was composed of cDNA or gDNA derived from T cells, B-cell-depleted T cells, or PBMCs. Where available, HLA class I and class II types were taken from metadata supplied by the sample provider and were not determined by assay-based typing. The repertoires were made available in a free public database intended to serve as a resource for research on the immune response to SARS-CoV-2. The sample metadata nearly always contained a de-identified subject ID, COVID-19 status, age in years and sex. The dataset comprised deeply sampled blood TCRbeta repertoires from subjects exposed to, actively infected with, or recovered from COVID-19. The samples were drawn from two sources: the first 160 participants of the ongoing ImmuneRACE study, and over 1,000 subjects contributed by 6 global collaborators. Study-level results and caveats: Clinical and demographic metadata were provided uncurated, with the amount varying by source and participant.

The CDR3 has 15 amino acids, counting the end cysteine and phenylalanine. Only CDR3 DNA remains: 45 bases, in frame from the first base. CDR1 and CDR2 are read off the germline V gene as SGHDT and YYEEEE. Clipping removes 4 bases from V and 2 bases from J, with 7 as the unmatched junction base count. Concerning this clone itself: No cognate antigen has been identified for it. The record has no base qualities; no much larger clone is one base away.

The immunoSEQ Assay, a bias-controlled multiplex PCR, was used to amplify TCRbeta CDR3 regions from genomic DNA. On the study's bioinformatics: Nucleated cell counts per sample were estimated from amplification of reference gene primers within the assay. To quantify the absolute abundance of each unique TCRbeta CDR3 rearrangement, sequence reads were collapsed and filtered. For each sample, productive Simpson clonality was calculated as the square root of Simpson's diversity index over productive rearrangements. Held by TCRdb, this immuneACCESS table contains in-frame sequences only and omits some clones. Under half of the omission traces to an unresolved V gene where checked; the cause of the rest is unknown. That table gives V, J and clone size, and the DNA gave D and trimming. The sample records 380,000 or so clones, roughly 90% of which are singletons. 0.95% to 1.5% of the sample belongs to the ten largest clones.

Whole blood was collected in K2EDTA tubes by collaborating institutions according to the institutions' own protocols. Collaborator samples were shipped for TCRbeta analysis as frozen whole blood, isolated PBMCs, or DNA extracted from either sample type. Sequencing was performed on peripheral blood. The TCR sequence derives from a middle-aged man with acute or convalescent COVID-19. This sequence uses TRBV5-6 and TRBJ2-7, and TRBD2 aligns with 9 junction nucleotides. The CDR3 sequence is CASSTSGRTPYEQYF. The DNA sequence is given as TGTGCCAGCAGCACCAGCGGGAGGACCCCCTACGAGCAGTACTTC.